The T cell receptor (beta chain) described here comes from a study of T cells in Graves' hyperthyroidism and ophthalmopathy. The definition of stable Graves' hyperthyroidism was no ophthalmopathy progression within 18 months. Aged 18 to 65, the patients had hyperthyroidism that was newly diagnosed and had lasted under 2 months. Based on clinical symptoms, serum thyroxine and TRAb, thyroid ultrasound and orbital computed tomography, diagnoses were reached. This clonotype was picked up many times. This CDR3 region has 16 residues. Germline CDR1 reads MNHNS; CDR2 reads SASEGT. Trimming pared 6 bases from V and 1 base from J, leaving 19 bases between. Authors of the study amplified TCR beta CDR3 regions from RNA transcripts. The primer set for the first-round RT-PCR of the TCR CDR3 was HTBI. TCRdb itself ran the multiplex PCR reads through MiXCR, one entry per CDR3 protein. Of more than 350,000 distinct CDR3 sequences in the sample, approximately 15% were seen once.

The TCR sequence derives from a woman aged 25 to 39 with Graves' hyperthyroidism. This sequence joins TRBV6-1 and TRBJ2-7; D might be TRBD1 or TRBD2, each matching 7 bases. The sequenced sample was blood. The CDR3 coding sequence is TGTGCCAGCAGCAGAGACGGGGAGGGACAGTCCTACGAGCAGTACTTC. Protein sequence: CASSRDGEGQSYEQYF.